In its sample, the clone carrying this T cell receptor (beta chain) was seen a few times. This record comes from a study of early T cells in non-severe SARS-CoV-2 infection. For the study at large: The chains were unpaired, and the sequenced material was bulk RNA from unsorted whole blood.

One entry per CDR3 protein results from TCRdb running MiXCR on the 5' RACE reads. This table holds 75,000 or so distinct CDR3 sequences, 10% to 12% found once. The V and J ends lost 4 bases and 0 bases respectively, with 12 bases between them. Germline values: CDR1 SGHRS, CDR2 YFSETQ. The CDR3 runs 15 residues. The sequence was collected from an adult who was a healthcare worker with PCR-confirmed SARS-CoV-2 infection or an uninfected control (not recorded which). The rearrangement uses TRBV5-1 and TRBJ2-3, with D possibly being TRBD1 (6 bases). The sequencing used whole blood, collected at baseline. CDR3 bases: TGCGCCAGCAGCCTGGACAGCCATAGCACAGATACGCAGTATTTT. The encoded protein is CASSLDSHSTDTQYF.